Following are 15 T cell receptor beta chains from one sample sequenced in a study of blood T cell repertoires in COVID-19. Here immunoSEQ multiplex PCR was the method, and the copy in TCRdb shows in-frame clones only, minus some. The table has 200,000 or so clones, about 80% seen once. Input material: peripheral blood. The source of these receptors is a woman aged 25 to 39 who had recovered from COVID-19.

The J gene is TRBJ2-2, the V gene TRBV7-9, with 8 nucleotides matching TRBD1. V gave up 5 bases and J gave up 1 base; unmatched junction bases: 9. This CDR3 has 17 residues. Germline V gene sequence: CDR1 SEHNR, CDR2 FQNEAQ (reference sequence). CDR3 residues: CASSDWTGFKNTGELFF. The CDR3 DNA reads TGTGCCAGCAGCGACTGGACAGGGTTCAAGAACACCGGGGAGCTGTTTTTT.

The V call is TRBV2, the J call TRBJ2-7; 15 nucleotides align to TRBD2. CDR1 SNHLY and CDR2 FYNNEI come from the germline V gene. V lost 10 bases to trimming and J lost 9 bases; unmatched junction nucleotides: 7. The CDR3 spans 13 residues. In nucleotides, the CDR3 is TGTGCCACCATGGGACTAGCGGGAGGTACGCAGTACTTC. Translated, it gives CATMGLAGGTQYF.

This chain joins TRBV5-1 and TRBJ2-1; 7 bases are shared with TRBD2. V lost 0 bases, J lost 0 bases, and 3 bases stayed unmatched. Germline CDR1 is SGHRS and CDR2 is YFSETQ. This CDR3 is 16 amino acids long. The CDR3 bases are TGCGCCAGCAGCTTGGGCGGGGGAAGCTCCTACAATGAGCAGTTCTTC. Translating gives CASSLGGGSSYNEQFF. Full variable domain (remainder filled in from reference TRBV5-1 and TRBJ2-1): KAGVTQTPRYLIKTRGQQVTLSCSPISGHRSVSWYQQTPGQGLQFLFEYFSETQRNKGNFPGRFSGRQFSNSRSEMNVSTLELGDSALYLCASSLGGGSSYNEQFFGPGTRLTVL.

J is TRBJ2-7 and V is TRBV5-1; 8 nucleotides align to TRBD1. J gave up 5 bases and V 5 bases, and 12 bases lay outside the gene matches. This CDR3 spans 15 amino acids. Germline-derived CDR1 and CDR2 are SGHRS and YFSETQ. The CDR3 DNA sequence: TGCGCCAGCAGAGGACAGGGTTTGGGAGTCAACGAGCAGTACTTC. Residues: CASRGQGLGVNEQYF.

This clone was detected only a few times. The CDR3 loop is CASRQGNQETQYF. DNA of the CDR3: TGTGCCAGCAGGCAGGGAAACCAAGAGACCCAGTACTTC. The rearrangement uses TRBV7-9 and TRBJ2-5; possible D gene TRBD1, 5 bases. The CDR3 has 13 residues. Germline V gene lookup returns CDR1 SEHNR and CDR2 FQNEAQ (reference sequence). V lost 6 bases and J lost 0, with 8 bases in between.

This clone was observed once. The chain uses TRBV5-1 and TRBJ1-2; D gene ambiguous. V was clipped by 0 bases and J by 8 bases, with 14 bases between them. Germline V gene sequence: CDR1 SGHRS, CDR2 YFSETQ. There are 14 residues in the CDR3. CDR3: CASSLESQAGGYTF. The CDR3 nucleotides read TGCGCCAGCAGCTTGGAGTCCCAGGCGGGAGGCTACACCTTC.

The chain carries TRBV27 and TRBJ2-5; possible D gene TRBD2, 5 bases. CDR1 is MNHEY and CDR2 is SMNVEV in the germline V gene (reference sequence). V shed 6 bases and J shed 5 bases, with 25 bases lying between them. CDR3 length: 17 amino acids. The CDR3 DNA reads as TGTGCCAGCAGGATCCCCGTCGGGGTCTTTCTCCGTGAGACCCAGTACTTC. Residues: CASRIPVGVFLRETQYF.

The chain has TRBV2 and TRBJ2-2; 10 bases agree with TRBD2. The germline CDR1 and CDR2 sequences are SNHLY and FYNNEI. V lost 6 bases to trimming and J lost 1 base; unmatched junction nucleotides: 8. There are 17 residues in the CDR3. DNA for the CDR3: TGTGCCAGCAGCTTGACAGGGACTAGCGTGAACACCGGGGAGCTGTTTTTT. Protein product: CASSLTGTSVNTGELFF.

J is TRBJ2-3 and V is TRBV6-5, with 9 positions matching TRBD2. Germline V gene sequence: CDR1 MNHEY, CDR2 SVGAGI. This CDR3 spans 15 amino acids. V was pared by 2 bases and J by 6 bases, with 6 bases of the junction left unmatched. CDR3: CASSYVLAGRDTQYF. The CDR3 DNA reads TGTGCCAGCAGTTACGTGCTAGCGGGACGGGATACGCAGTATTTT.

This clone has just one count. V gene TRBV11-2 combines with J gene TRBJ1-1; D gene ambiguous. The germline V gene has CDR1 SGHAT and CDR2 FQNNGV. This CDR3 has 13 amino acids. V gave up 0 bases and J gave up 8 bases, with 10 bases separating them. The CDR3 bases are TGTGCCAGCAGCTTAGATCTACCGAACGAAGCTTTCTTT. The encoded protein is CASSLDLPNEAFF.

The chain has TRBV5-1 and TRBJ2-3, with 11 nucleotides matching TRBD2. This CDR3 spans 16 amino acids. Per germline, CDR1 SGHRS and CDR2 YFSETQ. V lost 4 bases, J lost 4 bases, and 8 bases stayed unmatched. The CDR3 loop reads CASSPLTSGTADTQYF. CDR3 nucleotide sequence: TGCGCCAGCAGCCCCCTGACTAGCGGGACCGCAGATACGCAGTATTTT.

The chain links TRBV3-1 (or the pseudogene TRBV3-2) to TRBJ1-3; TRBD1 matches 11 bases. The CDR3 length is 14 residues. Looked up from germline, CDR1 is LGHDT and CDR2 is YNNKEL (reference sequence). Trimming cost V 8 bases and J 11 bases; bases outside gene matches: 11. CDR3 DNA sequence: TGTGCCAGCGGATGGACAGGGGGCGCCGGGCCCATATATTTT. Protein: CASGWTGGAGPIYF.

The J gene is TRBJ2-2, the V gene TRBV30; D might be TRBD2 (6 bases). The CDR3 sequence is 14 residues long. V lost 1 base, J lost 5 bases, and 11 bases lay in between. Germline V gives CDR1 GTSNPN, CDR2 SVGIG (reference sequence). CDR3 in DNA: TGTGCCTGGAGTGAGGGACTGCTAACCGGGGAGCTGTTTTTT. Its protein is CAWSEGLLTGELFF.

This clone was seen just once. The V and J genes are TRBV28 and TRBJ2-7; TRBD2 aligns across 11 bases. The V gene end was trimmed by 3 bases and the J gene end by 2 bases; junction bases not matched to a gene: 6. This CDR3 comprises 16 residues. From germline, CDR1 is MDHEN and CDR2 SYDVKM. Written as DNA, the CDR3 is TGTGCCAGCAGTTTGGGACTAGCGGAAAGAGCCTACGAGCAGTACTTC. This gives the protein CASSLGLAERAYEQYF.

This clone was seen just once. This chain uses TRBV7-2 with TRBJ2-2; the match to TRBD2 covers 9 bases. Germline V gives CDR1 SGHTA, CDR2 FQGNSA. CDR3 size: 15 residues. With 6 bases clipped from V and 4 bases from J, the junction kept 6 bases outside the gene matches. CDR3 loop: CASSWTSEGTGELFF. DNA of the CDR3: TGTGCCAGCAGTTGGACTAGCGAGGGCACCGGGGAGCTGTTTTTT.